This T cell receptor (beta chain) appears in the sequencing data of a study of T cell repertoires in ileal Crohn's disease. The overall study: About half of patients got postoperative therapy: roughly 12 thiopurines, approximately 18 anti-TNF. Regarding the study as a whole: Compared with non-smokers, active smokers at surgery showed more clonal expansions.

TCRdb's table, derived via immunoSEQ multiplex PCR, lists solely in-frame clones and lacks some. The data show some 17,000 clones, with about 70% seen just once and 4% to 4.5% held by the top ten. This CDR3 is built from 14 residues. The V gene lost 6 bases and the J gene lost 6 bases, with 18 bases spanning the gap. CDR1 and CDR2 (germline): KGHSH, LQKENI. The time point here: inflamed ileum from the surgical specimen. Included were adult ileal or ileocolonic Crohn's patients indicated for ileocolonic resection. A note on this clone: Antigen: not known.

The sequenced sample was ileal tissue. The receptor comes from an adult with Crohn's disease. J is TRBJ2-7 and V is TRBV18; weak D call: TRBD2 (6 bases). The DNA for the CDR3 is TGTGCCAGCTCCCCGGGGGTAGCGAGGGGCGAGCAGTACTTC. Its translation is CASSPGVARGEQYF.